These 17 T cell receptor beta chains originate from one sample sequenced in a study of blood T cell repertoires in COVID-19 (dated by TCRdb to 2020 to 2021). Library generation was performed with the immunoSEQ multiplex PCR assay. TCRdb's version of the immuneACCESS table is confined to in-frame rearrangements and falls short of the full clone set. An unresolved V gene accounts for under half of the shortfall where checked; the remainder is of unknown origin. The sample table lists a few hundred thousand clones, approximately 92% of them with a count of one. Under 4% of the sample comes from the top ten. The sequencing sample was made of PBMCs or T cells enriched from blood (not recorded which). The receptor source for this set is a woman aged 18-29 years in a cohort exposed to, infected with or recovered from COVID-19 (not recorded which).

This clone was counted once. V is TRBV29-1 and J is TRBJ2-5; 9 bases fit TRBD1. Germline CDR1 and CDR2: SQVTM and ANQGSEA. The CDR3 runs to 15 residues. Losses at the gene ends were 5 bases for V and 1 base for J; bases not matched to a gene: 8. CDR3 bases: TGCAGCGTTAAAGGACAGGGGTTCCCCCAAGAGACCCAGTACTTC. Translated: CSVKGQGFPQETQYF.

The chain is built from TRBV28 and TRBJ2-2, with a weak D call TRBD2 (5 bases). Germline V gives CDR1 MDHEN, CDR2 SYDVKM. The V and J ends lost 2 bases and 0 bases respectively, with 16 bases between them. This CDR3 contains 18 residues. The CDR3: CASSLSPTRLTNTGELFF. CDR3 in DNA: TGTGCCAGCAGTTTAAGTCCGACACGACTAACGAACACCGGGGAGCTGTTTTTT.

This clone was seen more than once but under ten times. The chain carries TRBV4-2 and TRBJ2-2; TRBD1 agrees at 8 bases. The CDR3 contains 14 residues. Losses at the gene ends were 4 bases for V and 4 bases for J; bases not matched to a gene: 2. Germline V gives CDR1 LGHNA, CDR2 YNFKEQ. CDR3 nucleotides: TGTGCCAGCAGCCGACAGGGGAGCACCGGGGAGCTGTTTTTT. It specifies CASSRQGSTGELFF.

The V gene is TRBV2, the J gene TRBJ1-5; D might be TRBD1 (5 bases). With 3 bases removed from V and 4 bases from J, the gap between germline ends came to 13 bases. Germline values: CDR1 SNHLY, CDR2 FYNNEI. This CDR3 is built from 15 residues. The CDR3 nucleotides are TGTGCCAGCAGTGAGGGGGGGAACCGTAATCAGCCCCAGCATTTT. Its protein is CASSEGGNRNQPQHF.

The CDR3 nucleotides read TGTGCCAGCAGCGTAGGGGGGGACAGCCCCTACGAGCAGTACTTC. Translated, it gives CASSVGGDSPYEQYF. This chain links TRBV9 with TRBJ2-7; TRBD1 might be the D (7 bases). Per germline, CDR1 SGDLS and CDR2 YYNGEE. The CDR3 consists of 15 residues. V dropped 0 bases and J dropped 2 bases, with 12 bases sitting between them.

The J gene is TRBJ1-1, the V gene TRBV24-1; the D gene is possibly TRBD1 (6 bases). The CDR3 has 13 residues. Between the trimmed V and J ends, which lost 6 bases and 3 bases, there was a span of 10 bases. Per germline, CDR1 KGHDR and CDR2 SFDVKD. CDR3 bases: TGTGCCACCAGTCGGAAGGGGGACACTGAAGCTTTCTTT. Translation gives CATSRKGDTEAFF.

The table lists this clone with a count of one. The rearrangement joins TRBV5-1 to TRBJ2-5, with D possibly TRBD1 on 5 matching bases. V was cut by 1 base and J by 3 bases, with 13 bases left in between. CDR1 is SGHRS and CDR2 is YFSETQ in the germline V gene. The CDR3 has 15 residues. In DNA form, the CDR3 reads TGCGCCAGCAGCTTGCTTCCAGGGCCCAAAGAGACCCAGTACTTC. Residues: CASSLLPGPKETQYF. Looking up the rest from reference TRBV5-1 and TRBJ2-5 gives the full variable domain: KAGVTQTPRYLIKTRGQQVTLSCSPISGHRSVSWYQQTPGQGLQFLFEYFSETQRNKGNFPGRFSGRQFSNSRSEMNVSTLELGDSALYLCASSLLPGPKETQYFGPGTRLLVL.

This clone was seen at least ten times. This sequence joins TRBV15 and TRBJ2-5; D possibly corresponds to TRBD2 (6 bases). The CDR3 is made up of 15 amino acids. Germline values: CDR1 LNHNV, CDR2 YYDKDF (reference sequence). The V end lost 1 base, the J end lost 4 bases, and 13 bases lay between the germline ends. CDR3 nucleotides: TGTGCCACCAGCAGAGGTCGGAGGGGAGGAGAGACCCAGTACTTC. Translated: CATSRGRRGGETQYF.

The genes are TRBV28 and TRBJ2-2, with 9 bases aligning to TRBD1. V dropped 6 bases and J dropped 6; count of bases not matched to a gene: 2. CDR1 is MDHEN, CDR2 SYDVKM, per germline. The CDR3 consists of 13 residues. The chain's CDR3 is CASRQGAAGELFF. CDR3 in DNA: TGTGCCAGCAGACAGGGGGCTGCCGGGGAGCTGTTTTTT.

The V and J genes are TRBV5-6 and TRBJ1-4, with TRBD1 as a possible D gene (5 bases). This CDR3 has 15 residues. V was shortened by 1 base and J by 5 bases, with 12 bases between the two germline ends. Germline V gene data show CDR1 as SGHDT and CDR2 as YYEEEE. In nucleotides, the CDR3 is TGTGCCAGCAGCTTGTGGGGGGAGTTGAATGAAAAACTGTTTTTT. This sequence encodes CASSLWGELNEKLFF.

The chain joins TRBV4-1 to TRBJ1-2, with D tentatively TRBD1 (6 bases). The germline CDR1 and CDR2 sequences are MGHRA and YSYEKL. V dropped 2 bases and J dropped 2 bases, with 9 bases sitting between them. The CDR3 length is 14 residues. CDR3 loop: CASSQYRANYGYTF. The CDR3 coding sequence is TGCGCCAGCAGCCAATACAGGGCGAACTATGGCTACACCTTC.

The genes are TRBV2 and TRBJ1-2; the D is unclear. CDR3 size: 13 residues. Trimming stripped 7 bases from V and 3 bases from J, with 12 bases between. Germline CDR1 SNHLY, CDR2 FYNNEI. The CDR3 coding sequence is TGTGCCAGCAAGAGCCCAGGATACTATGGCTACACCTTC. Translation: CASKSPGYYGYTF.

The CDR3 here is CASSQPLAGKYNEQFF. In DNA, the CDR3 is TGTGCCAGCAGCCAGCCCCTAGCGGGAAAGTACAATGAGCAGTTCTTC. The V gene is TRBV3-1 (or the pseudogene TRBV3-2), the J gene TRBJ2-1, with TRBD2 matching 9 bases. The V gene end was trimmed by 3 bases and the J gene end by 4 bases; junction bases not matched to a gene: 7. The CDR3 extends over 16 amino acids. Germline V gene lookup returns CDR1 LGHDT and CDR2 YNNKEL (reference sequence).

The rearrangement uses TRBV4-1 and TRBJ1-2; 8 bases fit TRBD1. J lost 4 bases, V lost 2 bases, and 6 bases had no gene match. Germline V gene data show CDR1 as MGHRA and CDR2 as YSYEKL. The CDR3 totals 15 residues. The CDR3 region has the DNA TGCGCCAGCAGCCAAAGAGGACAGGGCTTCTATGGCTACACCTTC. It yields the protein CASSQRGQGFYGYTF.

The chain combines TRBV19 with TRBJ1-3, with TRBD1 matching 10 bases. The CDR3 length is 16 residues. Unmatched junction bases numbered 6, after V lost 6 bases and J lost 1 base. CDR1 LNHDA and CDR2 SQIVND come from the germline V gene (reference sequence). The CDR3 protein is CASSGTGAVSGNTIYF. CDR3 bases: TGTGCCAGTAGCGGGACAGGGGCAGTTTCTGGAAACACCATATATTTT.

The chain joins TRBV10-3 to TRBJ2-3, with 9 bases fitting TRBD1. Germline lookup yields CDR1 ENHRY and CDR2 SYGVKD. The CDR3 runs to 18 residues. The V and J ends lost 2 bases and 4 bases, in that order; junction bases with no gene match: 13. The CDR3 DNA reads as TGTGCCATCAGTGAGGTTTTACCGGGACAGGGATTTTCAGATACGCAGTATTTT. Amino acids: CAISEVLPGQGFSDTQYF.

V and J are TRBV5-1 and TRBJ2-1; weak D call: TRBD1 (6 bases). Germline V gene lookup returns CDR1 SGHRS and CDR2 YFSETQ. CDR3 size: 14 residues. V was trimmed by 4 bases and J by 8 bases, leaving 16 bases between them. CDR3 sequence (DNA): TGCGCCAGCAGCCCGCCAAACAGGGTAGATGAGCAGTTCTTC. Translating it yields CASSPPNRVDEQFF.